These T cell receptor beta chains were read from a single sample in a study of blood T cell repertoires in COVID-19. Produced via immunoSEQ multiplex PCR; TCRdb's table is partial and in-frame only. Among a few hundred thousand clones listed, about 89% were seen once. Sequencing was carried out using peripheral blood. These receptors were obtained from a woman between 55 and 75 years old with acute or convalescent COVID-19. Both conserved end residues are part of each CDR3. A D gene is named only where the DNA matches it firmly. Expanded clones are given a class, and other clones once, few, many or no size at all.

j_call clone_size v_call d_call cdr3_aa cdr3_nt
TRBJ2-7 - TRBV10-1 TRBD1 CASSETSTPDRGIHPNEQYF TGCGCCAGCAGTGAGACTTCAACCCCGGACAGGGGGATACATCCTAACGAGCAGTACTTC
TRBJ1-2 - TRBV18 - CASSPGGPNYGYTF TGTGCCAGCTCACCCGGGGGACCAAACTATGGCTACACCTTC
TRBJ1-6 - TRBV28 - CASSLEAYNSPLHF TGTGCCAGCAGTTTAGAGGCCTATAATTCACCCCTCCACTTT
TRBJ2-5 - TRBV27 TRBD2 CASSLAGGGIGETQYF TGTGCCAGCAGCTTAGCGGGAGGGGGTATCGGGGAGACCCAGTACTTC
TRBJ2-7 - TRBV15 - CATSQRFDSYEQYF TGTGCCACCAGCCAGCGCTTCGACTCCTACGAGCAGTACTTC
TRBJ2-7 few TRBV13 - CASSLVTGSYEQYF TGTGCCAGCAGCTTAGTAACAGGGAGCTACGAGCAGTACTTC
TRBJ1-4 - TRBV5-4 TRBD1 CASSPGTVEKLFF TGTGCCAGCAGCCCGGGGACAGTTGAAAAACTGTTTTTT
TRBJ1-6 - TRBV24-1 - CATSDPPGISPLHF TGTGCCACCAGTGATCCTCCAGGAATTTCACCCCTCCACTTT
TRBJ2-7 - TRBV30 - CAWSGRDRDYEQYF TGTGCCTGGAGTGGGAGGGACAGAGACTACGAGCAGTACTTC
TRBJ2-3 few TRBV9 - CASSLDPGQGADTQYF TGTGCCAGCAGCCTAGACCCGGGCCAAGGGGCAGATACGCAGTATTTT
TRBJ1-1 - TRBV9 - CASSVVEESTEAFF TGTGCCAGCAGCGTAGTGGAGGAGTCCACTGAAGCTTTCTTT
TRBJ2-7 - TRBV6-5 - CASSYSLPYRTYEQYF TGTGCCAGCAGTTACTCACTCCCCTACCGAACCTACGAGCAGTACTTC
TRBJ2-1 once TRBV7-8 TRBD1 CASSFDRVGEQFF TGTGCCAGCAGCTTTGACAGGGTTGGTGAGCAGTTCTTC
TRBJ1-5 - TRBV29-1 - CSVEGGTGNQPQHF TGCAGCGTTGAAGGAGGTACGGGCAATCAGCCCCAGCATTTT
TRBJ1-5 - TRBV12-3/TRBV12-4 TRBD1 CASSGDSQPQHF TGTGCCAGCAGCGGGGACAGTCAGCCCCAGCATTTT
TRBJ2-7 - TRBV30 - CAWSGASYEQYF TGTGCCTGGAGTGGGGCCTCCTACGAGCAGTACTTC
TRBJ2-7 - TRBV19 TRBD1 CASSMYKTGRHEQYF TGTGCCAGTAGTATGTATAAGACAGGGCGGCACGAGCAGTACTTC
TRBJ1-1 - TRBV24-1 - CATSDNRYPEAFF TGTGCCACCAGTGATAACAGGTACCCTGAAGCTTTCTTT
TRBJ2-5 - TRBV3-1/TRBV3-2 - CASSRQALKPQETQYF TGTGCCAGCAGCCGTCAGGCCCTCAAGCCCCAAGAGACCCAGTACTTC
TRBJ2-3 - TRBV6-6 TRBD2 CASSYKRGDGTDTQYF TGTGCCAGCAGTTACAAGCGGGGGGACGGCACAGATACGCAGTATTTT
TRBJ2-7 once TRBV21-1 - CASSGLAGALSYEQYF TGTGCCAGCAGCGGACTAGCGGGGGCCCTCTCCTACGAGCAGTACTTC
TRBJ2-1 - TRBV7-2 - CASSSLASYNEQFF TGTGCCAGCAGCTCTCTAGCGAGCTACAATGAGCAGTTCTTC
TRBJ2-5 - TRBV5-1 TRBD1 CASSYDTGAGTQYF TGCGCCAGCAGCTACGATACAGGGGCGGGGACCCAGTACTTC
TRBJ2-5 - TRBV3-1/TRBV3-2 TRBD2 CASSQAGAREGGKTQYF TGTGCCAGCAGCCAAGCAGGGGCCCGGGAGGGAGGAAAGACCCAGTACTTC
TRBJ2-7 - TRBV6-2/TRBV6-3 TRBD1 CASSPGGYEQYF TGTGCCAGCAGCCCAGGGGGCTACGAGCAGTACTTC
TRBJ2-2 once TRBV7-3 TRBD1 CASTTTGGGNSGELFF TGTGCCAGCACTACTACAGGGGGAGGAAATTCCGGGGAGCTGTTTTTT
TRBJ1-1 - TRBV19 - CASSILGLMNTEAFF TGTGCCAGTAGTATTTTGGGGCTCATGAACACTGAAGCTTTCTTT
TRBJ2-2 - TRBV5-1 TRBD2 CASSLGTSGITGELFF TGCGCCAGCAGCTTAGGGACTAGCGGGATCACCGGGGAGCTGTTTTTT
TRBJ1-2 - TRBV12-3/TRBV12-4 TRBD1 CASSFDRAVGYTF TGTGCCAGCAGCTTCGACAGGGCGGTTGGCTACACCTTC